A selection of T cell receptor beta chains follows, all from one sample in a study of patients and donors after allogeneic stem cell transplantation. TCRdb redid the calling of the RT-PCR reads with MiXCR, one entry per CDR3 protein. Among tens of thousands of distinct CDR3 sequences listed, around 49% were seen once. Source material: blood, either unsorted or a sorted T cell fraction (not recorded which). These receptors came from a human donor who was either an allogeneic HSCT recipient or a stem cell or donor lymphocyte infusion donor (not recorded which). It is not recorded whose cells these are; they may come from a transplant donor. Both conserved end residues are part of each CDR3. A D gene is named only where the DNA matches it firmly. Part of the rows lack a size; the others show once, few, many or a class for expanded clones.

cdr3_nt | cdr3_aa | v_call | clone_size | j_call | d_call
TGCGCCAGCAGCCAAGATAGGGCAGGGATATACGAGCAGTACTTC | CASSQDRAGIYEQYF | TRBV4-3 | . | TRBJ2-7 | .
TGCGCCAGCAGCTTACTATATCAAGAGACCCAGTACTTC | CASSLLYQETQYF | TRBV5-1 | . | TRBJ2-5 | .
TGCAGCGTTGAAGAACAATTTCGGGGCTCTGAAGCTTTCTTT | CSVEEQFRGSEAFF | TRBV29-1 | . | TRBJ1-1 | .
TGTGCCAGCAGCTTCACAGGAGCTCCTGTTAATTCACCCCTCCACTTT | CASSFTGAPVNSPLHF | TRBV7-2 | . | TRBJ1-6 | .
TGTGCCAGCAGTTTAGGGACAGAAGGATACCTTAGCTCTGGAAACACCATATATTTT | CASSLGTEGYLSSGNTIYF | TRBV12-3/TRBV12-4 | . | TRBJ1-3 | .
TGTGCCAGCAGTCCCGGGAAAACAACCTCTGGCACTGAAGCTTTCTTT | CASSPGKTTSGTEAFF | TRBV6-5 | . | TRBJ1-1 | .
TGTGCCACCAGCAGAGATTGGGGCGGGGGTCAGAATCAGCCCCAGCATTTT | CATSRDWGGGQNQPQHF | TRBV15 | once | TRBJ1-5 | .
TGTGCCATCAGGCCGGGACAGGGGGGCTATGGCTACACCTTC | CAIRPGQGGYGYTF | TRBV10-3 | few | TRBJ1-2 | TRBD1
TGTGCCAGCAGCCGGGCGGAGGCCCCCTATGGCTACACCTTC | CASSRAEAPYGYTF | TRBV3-1 | few | TRBJ1-2 | .
TGCGCCAGCAGCCAATGGGCGCTGAACACTGAAGCTTTCTTT | CASSQWALNTEAFF | TRBV4-3 | . | TRBJ1-1 | .
TGTGCCAGCAGTTGGGTTGGGGCCAACGTCCTGACTTTC | CASSWVGANVLTF | TRBV27 | . | TRBJ2-6 | .
TGTGCCAGCAGCTCAGGACCCCAAGACTTAAATGAAAAACTGTTTTTT | CASSSGPQDLNEKLFF | TRBV7-2 | once | TRBJ1-4 | .
TGTGCCAGCAGTTTAGAAGCGGTGGCTTACAATGAGCAGTTCTTC | CASSLEAVAYNEQFF | TRBV12-3/TRBV12-4 | few | TRBJ2-1 | .
TGTGCCACGGGACTAGCGGGGTCCTACGAGCAGTACTTC | CATGLAGSYEQYF | TRBV12-5 | few | TRBJ2-7 | TRBD2
TGCAGTGCTAGCCGGGGCAGCATAAACACTGAAGCTTTCTTT | CSASRGSINTEAFF | TRBV20-1 | . | TRBJ1-1 | .
TGTGCCAGCAGCTTTTCTACAGGGAACACTGAAGCTTTCTTT | CASSFSTGNTEAFF | TRBV7-2 | many | TRBJ1-1 | .
TGCGCCAGCAGCCAAGGTGTGGGAAGCAATCAGCCCCAGCATTTT | CASSQGVGSNQPQHF | TRBV4-3 | few | TRBJ1-5 | .
TGCGCCAGCGGCAAGGACAGTACCGCCTATGGCTACACCTTC | CASGKDSTAYGYTF | TRBV5-1 | . | TRBJ1-2 | .
TGTGCCAGCAGCCACAGGGGGCTTGGAAACACCATATATTTT | CASSHRGLGNTIYF | TRBV12-3/TRBV12-4 | few | TRBJ1-3 | TRBD1
TGCAGTGCTAGAAGACAGGGATTTATTAATACTGAAGCTTTCTTT | CSARRQGFINTEAFF | TRBV20-1 | few | TRBJ1-1 | TRBD1
TGTGCCAGCAGCCGAGATGTCGGCTATGGCTACACCTTC | CASSRDVGYGYTF | TRBV14 | . | TRBJ1-2 | .
TGTGCCAGCAGTTTATCCTATGAGCAGAGCCTCGACTATGGCTACACCTTC | CASSLSYEQSLDYGYTF | TRBV12-3/TRBV12-4 | . | TRBJ1-2 | .
TGTGCCAGCAGTTCATCCGTGGACAGGACGACCGGGGAGCTGTTTTTT | CASSSSVDRTTGELFF | TRBV12-3/TRBV12-4 | . | TRBJ2-2 | TRBD1
TGCAGTGCTAGCGGAGGAGCAAATGAAAAACTGTTTTTT | CSASGGANEKLFF | TRBV20-1 | few | TRBJ1-4 | .
TGCGCCAGCAGCCAGGGACAGAAAACTTATAGCAATCAGCCCCAGCATTTT | CASSQGQKTYSNQPQHF | TRBV4-1 | . | TRBJ1-5 | TRBD1
TGTGCCAGCACACAGGGGACGGCGGAACCGAACACTGAAGCTTTCTTT | CASTQGTAEPNTEAFF | TRBV12-3/TRBV12-4 | . | TRBJ1-1 | TRBD1
TGTGCCAGCAGTTACTTGGGACAGATTGGCTACACCTTC | CASSYLGQIGYTF | TRBV6-5 | many | TRBJ1-2 | TRBD1
TGCGCCAGTACAGAGGGACAGACCCTAAACTATGGCTACACCTTC | CASTEGQTLNYGYTF | TRBV5-1 | . | TRBJ1-2 | TRBD1
TGTGCCAGCACCCAAAGAGGGGGAGCTAACTATGGCTACACCTTC | CASTQRGGANYGYTF | TRBV12-3/TRBV12-4 | . | TRBJ1-2 | .
TGTGCCAGCAGTTTGGACAGGGTGGGCTATGGCTACACCTTC | CASSLDRVGYGYTF | TRBV12-3/TRBV12-4 | few | TRBJ1-2 | TRBD1
TGTGCCAGCAGCGTTGGGACAGGGCCAAATTCACCCCTCCACTTT | CASSVGTGPNSPLHF | TRBV5-6 | . | TRBJ1-6 | TRBD1
TGTGCCAGCAGCGCGACAGGCCTCAATCAGCCCCAGCATTTT | CASSATGLNQPQHF | TRBV6-5 | . | TRBJ1-5 | .
TGTGCCAGCAGTTACTCTTCGGCCCCAGGGGCCACTGAAGCTTTCTTT | CASSYSSAPGATEAFF | TRBV6-6 | . | TRBJ1-1 | .